The rows below give T cell receptor beta chains drawn from one sample of a study of molecular identifiers for immune sequencing clone quantification. Each CDR3 protein gets one entry after TCRdb re-called the PCR reads with MiXCR. The sample shows about 630,000 distinct CDR3 sequences, 25% of them seen only once. Sequencing used naive CD8+ T cells from blood, with Jurkat cell RNA spiked in. These TCRs come from a human donor in good health. Some libraries in this study had Jurkat cell RNA spiked in. Each CDR3 is given with its conserved first and last residue. The D gene is left open where the match is weak. Only part of the rows carry a size: once, few, many, or a class if the clone is expanded.

J gene: TRBJ1-6; D gene: .; clone size: .; V gene: TRBV19; CDR3 DNA: TGTGCCAGTAGTATATTTGGACAGTATAATTCACCCCTCCACTTT; CDR3 protein: CASSIFGQYNSPLHF
J gene: TRBJ1-4; D gene: .; clone size: many; V gene: TRBV2; CDR3 DNA: TGTGCCAGCAGTGTCACAGGTCCTAATGAAAAACTGTTTTTT; CDR3 protein: CASSVTGPNEKLFF
J gene: TRBJ1-2; D gene: TRBD1; clone size: .; V gene: TRBV6-1; CDR3 DNA: TGTGCCAGCATGGCCAGGGGGCCTTCTAACTATGGCTACACCTTC; CDR3 protein: CASMARGPSNYGYTF
J gene: TRBJ2-3; D gene: .; clone size: once; V gene: TRBV29-1; CDR3 DNA: TGCAGCGTTGAAGACCCCTCGATCCTGATTGATACGCGGTATTTT; CDR3 protein: CSVEDPSILIDTRYF
J gene: TRBJ2-7; D gene: .; clone size: many; V gene: TRBV4-1; CDR3 DNA: TGCGCCAGCAGCCAACAGGGGGGGAGCGAGCAGTACTTC; CDR3 protein: CASSQQGGSEQYF
J gene: TRBJ1-5; D gene: .; clone size: many; V gene: TRBV19; CDR3 DNA: TGTGCCACGGGGCCGAACAATCAGCCCCAGCATTTT; CDR3 protein: CATGPNNQPQHF
J gene: TRBJ2-1; D gene: TRBD2; clone size: .; V gene: TRBV7-3; CDR3 DNA: TGTGCCAGCAGCTTGGGACTAGCGGGAGCGGATGAGCAGTTCTTC; CDR3 protein: CASSLGLAGADEQFF
J gene: TRBJ2-3; D gene: .; clone size: .; V gene: TRBV12-3/TRBV12-4; CDR3 DNA: TGTGCCAGCAGTTTTTCCGGCACAGATACGCAGTATTTT; CDR3 protein: CASSFSGTDTQYF
J gene: TRBJ2-3; D gene: TRBD2; clone size: .; V gene: TRBV4-3; CDR3 DNA: TGCGCCAGCAGCCAAGATCTTATAGCGGGGGGCCCTAGCACAGATACGCAGTATTTT; CDR3 protein: CASSQDLIAGGPSTDTQYF
J gene: TRBJ1-5; D gene: TRBD1; clone size: .; V gene: TRBV27; CDR3 DNA: TGTGCCAGCAGTTCCACCGGGACAGGGTATCAGCCCCAGCATTTT; CDR3 protein: CASSSTGTGYQPQHF
J gene: TRBJ1-2; D gene: .; clone size: few; V gene: TRBV15; CDR3 DNA: TGTGCCACCAGCAAGGACGCGGGGAGAAGTGGCTACACCTTC; CDR3 protein: CATSKDAGRSGYTF
J gene: TRBJ2-2; D gene: .; clone size: .; V gene: TRBV9; CDR3 DNA: TGTGCCAGCAGCCCACGTAGAAATTCGAACACCGGGGAGCTGTTTTTT; CDR3 protein: CASSPRRNSNTGELFF
J gene: TRBJ1-5; D gene: TRBD1; clone size: many; V gene: TRBV2; CDR3 DNA: TGTGCCAGCACTACCTCACGGACAGGAACAAATCAGCCCCAGCATTTT; CDR3 protein: CASTTSRTGTNQPQHF
J gene: TRBJ2-7; D gene: .; clone size: few; V gene: TRBV27; CDR3 DNA: TGTGCCAGCAGTTTAAGCAGGGACACCGAGCAGTACTTC; CDR3 protein: CASSLSRDTEQYF
J gene: TRBJ1-1; D gene: .; clone size: few; V gene: TRBV5-5; CDR3 DNA: TGTGCCAGCAGCTTGACAGTATCGAGCACTGAAGCTTTCTTT; CDR3 protein: CASSLTVSSTEAFF
J gene: TRBJ1-3; D gene: .; clone size: .; V gene: TRBV19; CDR3 DNA: TGTGCCGTGGCCCAGGGAAACTCTGGAAACACCATATATTTT; CDR3 protein: CAVAQGNSGNTIYF
J gene: TRBJ2-1; D gene: .; clone size: .; V gene: TRBV9; CDR3 DNA: TGTGCCAGCAGCGTAGGCGCCGGTACCTACAATGGGCAGTTCTTC; CDR3 protein: CASSVGAGTYNGQFF
J gene: TRBJ2-7; D gene: TRBD1; clone size: few; V gene: TRBV29-1; CDR3 DNA: TGCAGCGTTGAAACCGGGACAGGGGATTACGAGCAGTACTTC; CDR3 protein: CSVETGTGDYEQYF
J gene: TRBJ2-1; D gene: .; clone size: few; V gene: TRBV5-1; CDR3 DNA: TGCGCCAGCAGCCCCAGTTGGCAGTGGAATGAGCAGTTCTTC; CDR3 protein: CASSPSWQWNEQFF
J gene: TRBJ1-1; D gene: .; clone size: many; V gene: TRBV5-1; CDR3 DNA: TGCGCCAGCTACTCCAGGGACCTGAACACTGAAGCTTTCTTT; CDR3 protein: CASYSRDLNTEAFF
J gene: TRBJ1-1; D gene: TRBD1; clone size: .; V gene: TRBV4-2; CDR3 DNA: TGTGCCAGCAGCCAGGCGGGACAGCTGAACACTGAAGCTTTCTTT; CDR3 protein: CASSQAGQLNTEAFF
J gene: TRBJ2-3; D gene: .; clone size: few; V gene: TRBV12-3/TRBV12-4; CDR3 DNA: TGTGCCAGCAGCCCCAGGTGGGGGGGGCAAGATACGCAGTATTTT; CDR3 protein: CASSPRWGGQDTQYF
J gene: TRBJ1-5; D gene: TRBD1; clone size: few; V gene: TRBV6-6; CDR3 DNA: TGTGCCAGCAGTTACGCCGGCCAGGGGGATAGCAATCAGCCCCAGCATTTT; CDR3 protein: CASSYAGQGDSNQPQHF
J gene: TRBJ1-3; D gene: .; clone size: few; V gene: TRBV12-3/TRBV12-4; CDR3 DNA: TGTGCCAGCAGTTTAGGGTACGCGCACACCATATATTTT; CDR3 protein: CASSLGYAHTIYF